These T cell receptor beta chains were read from a single sample in a study of esophageal squamous cell carcinoma under preoperative chemotherapy. One entry per CDR3 protein, called by TCRdb with MiXCR from the PCR reads. The data show around 14,000 distinct CDR3 sequences, with roughly 60% seen just once and 53% held by the top ten. The sample was collected from a patient given preoperative chemotherapy. The receptors shown here come from a human donor with esophageal squamous cell carcinoma. The donor label of this sample is uncertain. Each CDR3 is given with its conserved first and last residue. The order of the fields is J gene, V gene, D gene, clone size, CDR3 length, CDR3 protein. A D gene is named only where the DNA matches it firmly. Clone size is stated in some rows and not others, as once, few, many or a class when expanded.

>TRBJ1-2|TRBV6-1|NA|NA|16
CASSETRRALEDGYTF
>NA|TRBV7-2|TRBD2|NA|14
CASSFSGGSYEQYF
>TRBJ2-3|TRBV6-1|TRBD2|few|16
CASSSPSGGSTDTQYF
>NA|TRBV6-1|NA|NA|15
CASRSRGGNTGAQYF
>NA|TRBV12-5|NA|NA|14
CASGLGTAQETQYF
>TRBJ2-1|TRBV6-1|NA|medium-sized|15
CASSVNPGSYNEQFF
>TRBJ1-2|TRBV27|TRBD1|NA|15
CASSFREGAVYGYTF
>TRBJ2-3|TRBV6-1|TRBD1|many|14
CASSEATGADTQYF
>TRBJ2-5|TRBV6-1|TRBD2|NA|14
CASRNPGLHNEEFF
>TRBJ2-5|TRBV7-2|NA|NA|20
CASGTVGGGEGGRDQETQYF
>TRBJ2-3|TRBV6-5|NA|NA|15
CASSYPGSGSDTQYF
>NA|TRBV14|NA|NA|12
CANSQDRVTQYF
>TRBJ2-1|TRBV7-2|NA|NA|22
CVPSFCGSLCIEGASSEVPCCF
>TRBJ1-4|TRBV4-1|NA|once|17
CASSRQLGEANNEKLFF
>TRBJ2-3|TRBV6-5|NA|NA|14
CGSTLGRPTDTQYF
>NA|TRBV6-1|NA|NA|11
CASSVLSEQFF
>TRBJ2-1|TRBV9|TRBD2|NA|15
CASSVSGRVDNEQFF
>TRBJ2-1|TRBV12-3/TRBV12-4|TRBD1|NA|14
CASSLGTGVNEQFF
>TRBJ2-3|TRBV7-2|NA|NA|14
CASSQYLSTDTQYF
>TRBJ2-4|TRBV6-1|NA|NA|16
CACSEGGLGAKNMQYF
>TRBJ2-5|TRBV12-3/TRBV12-4|NA|many|13
CASSTWEEETQYF
>TRBJ2-3|TRBV7-2|NA|medium-sized|13
CASSRTHTDTQYF
>NA|TRBV6-1|NA|NA|14
CAGVGGRDGEIQYF
>NA|TRBV6-1|NA|NA|16
CASRKAGTGKGNEQYF
>NA|TRBV7-2|NA|NA|14
CASSLGREWETQYF
>TRBJ2-3|TRBV10-3|TRBD2|NA|15
CAGGGGGGGEDTQYF
>TRBJ2-1|TRBV6-1|TRBD1|NA|16
CASSEWGQGAYNEQFF
>TRBJ2-1|TRBV27|TRBD2|many|18
CASSLFSGGTSAHNEQFF
>TRBJ2-2|TRBV6-1|NA|NA|14
CASKVEGNIGELFF
>TRBJ2-3|TRBV6-1|NA|NA|14
CASSEVLGTDTQYF
>TRBJ2-3|TRBV7-2|TRBD2|few|17
CASSSTGTSGVTDTQYF
>NA|TRBV7-2|TRBD2|NA|14
CASSWGTSGSEQFF
>NA|TRBV10-3|NA|NA|15
CAGGDGGRAKKIQYF
>TRBJ2-5|TRBV11-3|TRBD2|many|17
CASSLDPGTSGIETQYF
>TRBJ2-1|TRBV7-7|NA|many|13
CASSLTKGNEQFF
>TRBJ1-1|TRBV6-1|TRBD1|medium-sized|16
CASSEFGRGQGYEAFF
>TRBJ2-4|TRBV6-1|TRBD2|NA|14
CGSAGVGDTDTQYF
>TRBJ2-3|TRBV6-1|NA|NA|13
CASRSAGGHTQYF
>TRBJ2-3|TRBV6-1|NA|NA|14
CVGIQALNTEAQYF
>TRBJ2-3|TRBV6-1|NA|NA|11
CASSLGGTQYF
>TRBJ2-7|TRBV11-2|NA|NA|18
CASSLVGPRTALAGEQYF
>TRBJ2-3|TRBV12-3/TRBV12-4|NA|many|11
CASELADTQYF
>TRBJ2-3|TRBV6-1|NA|NA|15
CASSEAGTSTDTQYF
>TRBJ2-3|TRBV6-8|NA|once|15
CASGPGRGGTDTQYF
>TRBJ2-3|TRBV7-2|TRBD2|NA|15
CARGLGAGGTDTQYF
>TRBJ2-3|TRBV7-2|NA|NA|15
CASSPRVSQRDTQYF
>NA|TRBV6-5|TRBD1|once|16
CASSSIPGTGSYEQYF
>TRBJ2-3|TRBV30|NA|NA|17
CAWSVDLLGSGTDTQYF
>TRBJ2-3|TRBV6-1|NA|NA|16
CASSEGVQGATDTQYF
>TRBJ2-1|TRBV3-1|TRBD2|NA|20
CASRGPRSRSGRSLTNEQFF
>TRBJ2-2|TRBV6-5|NA|NA|12
CASSSALGELFF
>TRBJ2-3|TRBV27|NA|NA|14
CAGSGGSDRDTQYF
>TRBJ2-1|TRBV12-3/TRBV12-4|TRBD2|NA|15
CASSFRTSGVNEQFF
>TRBJ2-3|TRBV6-4|TRBD2|once|15
CARGVGGGEPDTQYF
>TRBJ2-4|TRBV10-3|NA|NA|14
CRGPGLYVRNIQYF